What follows describes a single T cell receptor (beta chain). This clone has only one observation. Its antigen has not been determined. It has no much larger one-base neighbor in the sample; base qualities were not kept. The cohort comprised 550 to 700 healthy bone marrow donors. All cohort members were sampled while nominally healthy, although unrecorded immune exposures were likely present. The donor was CMV seronegative and belonged to the group of approximately 320 seronegative cohort members. Each donor provided a peripheral blood sample, and peripheral blood mononuclear cells were used for TCR beta sequencing. The Qiagen DNeasy Blood Extraction Kit was used to extract genomic DNA from the blood cell samples. This specimen comes from a study of cytomegalovirus exposure and HLA in healthy donors listed by TCRdb under 2017. With respect to the entire study: An earlier analysis of several hundred of the donors reported 250 to 350 Gb of sequence data and 90 million to 120 million unique TCR beta sequences obtained from approximately 180 million T cells. An early release that covered 500 to 800 HLA-typed donors contained approximately 290 gigabases of sequencing data and some 87 million unique TCR sequences. Among the roughly 400 genotyped donors, 81% belonged to the genetic ancestry cluster associated with self-reported Caucasian donors. The study was designed to test whether signatures of past pathogen exposure could be identified by cataloging public T cell receptors. The T cell repertoires of around 730 subjects were profiled by immunosequencing and related to cytomegalovirus serostatus. A separate validation cohort of 100 to 150 different subjects was used in addition to the roughly 640-subject first cohort. High-throughput TCR immunosequencing, statistical association of individual TCRs with disease status, and machine learning were combined to predict cytomegalovirus infection status. In a later analysis, previously published TCR beta repertoires from 600 to 850 donors were re-analyzed and high-resolution HLA genotyping was added so that TCR occurrence patterns could be studied. Rather than drawing on any new phenotypic data, the later analysis identified candidate immune exposures from TCR beta sequences and the way those sequences occurred across donors. An earlier analysis of several hundred of the donors used high-throughput TCR beta sequencing to judge whether each TCR beta V gene segment behaved as functional or pseudogenic. Donor age, sex, ethnicity and CMV serostatus were compiled together with the repertoire data. A later genetic analysis took genome-wide SNP genotypes for about 60% of the roughly 670 donors and used that subset as a discovery cohort. All discovery cohort repertoires had been generated on a single sequencing platform. HLA typing included class I and class II loci at four-digit resolution. The number of donors typed differed by locus, with about 620-630 for A, B, C, DRB1 and DQB1, approximately 500 for DQA1, 600 to 610 for DPA1, and approximately 470 for DPB1. Roughly five DR-DQ haplotypes were handled as single units for association and clustering, since linkage in the cohort was strong. Across approximately 400 genotyped donors of the cohort, an average of about 240,000 unique TCR beta nucleotide sequences per donor were sequenced, and roughly 20% of those sequences were non-productive.

Via the germline V gene, CDR1 is SNHLY and CDR2 FYNNEI. The CDR3, cysteine through phenylalanine, is 16 amino acids long. This entry keeps only the CDR3 DNA: 48 bases, framed from base 1. Compared with germline, V lacks 4 bases and J lacks 1 base; bases without a gene match: 6. General study outcomes and caveats: The authors suggested that the approach could potentially be generalized to other disease states and immunological phenotypes. Cytomegalovirus status was reported to be diagnosed by the classifier with high specificity and sensitivity in both the original and validation cohorts. In vitro tests confirmed that a few of the cytomegalovirus-associated TCR beta chains recognize cytomegalovirus antigens. V-gene and J-gene trimming of TCR beta chains was associated with a missense DCLRE1C variant in a later genetic analysis, and the association was replicated in an independent cohort. Sequencing depth was assumed to be roughly uniform across donors in the presence/absence analyses, though that assumption may not hold. In a later analysis, HLA-associated TCR beta chains were found to be more clonally expanded and to have lower generation probabilities than equally common non-associated chains. Across donors, most TCR sequences were observed very rarely, whereas some public TCRs were present in many individuals. Some IMGT-functional V segments, including TRBV6-2 and TRBV6-3, could not be distinguished by the 87-base-pair reads and were therefore excluded. According to a later analysis, parvovirus B19, influenza, CMV and Epstein-Barr virus appeared linked to several top co-occurrence clusters. For the cohort, immune exposure information was limited to CMV serostatus. At a false discovery rate of 0.05, a later analysis linked 15,000 to 20,000 TCR beta sequences to specific HLA alleles. Only TCR beta chains were sequenced in this cohort, and the absence of alpha or paired-chain data limited detectable features. In an earlier analysis of around 500 of the donors, most TCR beta V segments appeared in productive rearrangements about 87% or about 30% of the time, broadly matching IMGT annotations. A cluster of highly shared sequence variants was judged likely to be a technical artifact of the sequencing pipeline. Linkage disequilibrium might explain the correlated functional status among segregating V segments, but an unknown experimental factor could not be excluded. A total of about 180 TCR beta chains were listed by the study as associated with cytomegalovirus. Because some donors lacked HLA typing at each locus, the association tests relied only on the typed subset. Approximately 18 rarely observed V segments, including chromosome 9 orphons, were excluded from the earlier analysis of approximately 600 of the donors because counts were too low. Compared with the approximately 600-donor mean, donors in an Asian-associated ancestry cluster had fewer N-insertions in productive TCRs, according to a later genetic analysis. In a later analysis, TCR association rates were found to vary across HLA loci, with the most associated TCRs seen for DRB1 alleles and the fewest for HLA-C alleles. According to a later analysis, most CMV-associated TCR beta chains appeared to be HLA-restricted, and the HLA associations seemed to be driven largely by CMV exposure. Assigning TCR associations to individual alleles was difficult when HLA alleles, especially DR and DQ, strongly co-occurred. A further reported finding was that TCR beta sequences accurately predicted the HLA-A and HLA-B alleles for most subjects in the first cohort.

Receptor libraries were prepared by the immunoSEQ multiplex PCR assay. For the multiplex PCR, a mixture combining 60 forward primers for TCR Vbeta segments and 13 reverse primers for TCR Jbeta segments was used. A multiplex PCR assay on genomic DNA amplified the CDR3 region of rearranged TCR beta genes. The Illumina HiSeq System was used to sequence the amplified TCR beta libraries as 87-base-pair reads. The original pipeline was this. A later analysis counted tens of millions of unique TCR beta chains across the 600 to 850 repertoires, and around 9.9 million of these chains were shared by at least two donors. Raw reads were error-corrected and collapsed into unique sequences by a nearest-neighbor algorithm in which closely related sequences were merged to remove PCR and sequencing errors. To assign V, D and J gene segments, CDR3 sequences were aligned to IMGT reference sequences. For a sequence to be retained, a match of at least six nucleotides to both a V gene segment and a J gene segment was required. Rearrangements were called productive when the CDR3 lacked stop codons and stayed in frame with V and J; all others were non-productive. CDR3 was defined by IMGT convention, running from the second conserved V-encoded cysteine to the conserved J-encoded phenylalanine. Sequences without an unambiguous match to a single V gene segment were excluded from the earlier analysis of 450 to 750 of the donors. In an earlier analysis of several hundred of the donors, a V segment was called functional when productive rearrangements were above 56.7%, and segregating when the standard deviation between donors exceeded 5%. A statistical classification framework was built for diagnosing cytomegalovirus status from the catalog of TCR beta chain sequences. A later analysis assigned V and J genes by comparing TCR nucleotide sequences with IMGT/GENE-DB human TR gene sequences. Using the TCRdist pipeline, a later analysis assigned CDR3 sequences along with most-parsimonious VDJ recombination scenarios. In a later analysis, each TCR beta chain was defined by its CDR3 amino acid sequence together with its V-gene family, and reads lacking a unique V-gene family were excluded. To address suspected cross-contamination and a sequencing artifact, a later analysis removed 450 to 700 highly shared, low-generation-probability nucleotide sequences. In a later analysis, a clonal expansion index for each public chain was calculated from normalized within-repertoire ranks of inferred template counts. Generation probabilities in a later analysis came from a VDJ recombination model fitted to out-of-frame rearrangements, and those results were checked against IGoR. In a later analysis, TCR-TCR, TCR-HLA and TCR-CMV co-occurrence was scored with hypergeometric tests, and a repertoire-size bias correction was applied to TCR pairs. False discovery rates were estimated in a later analysis by permuting HLA or CMV assignments 20 times. In a later analysis, co-occurring TCRs were grouped using DBSCAN, with TCRdist sequence similarity added in when clustering inside HLA-allele-positive subsets. Repertoires with fewer than 30,000 or more than 120,000 public chains were left out of co-occurrence clustering, as were five repertoires with anomalous nucleotide sharing. TCRdb's version of the immuneACCESS table is confined to in-frame rearrangements and falls short of the full clone set. An unresolved V gene accounts for under half of the shortfall where checked; the remainder is of unknown origin. Clonal size and the V and J genes are those of that table, whereas D and trimming came from the DNA. The sample records roughly 86,000 clones, over 60% of which are singletons. Around 6% of the sample is held by the ten biggest clonotypes.

The receptor was derived from a female donor in good health and CMV-seronegative. The sequenced sample was PBMCs. The rearrangement joined TRBV2 to TRBJ2-2; 7 junctional bases match TRBD1. The nucleotides read TGTGCCAGCAGTGGTCAGGGGGTTTTGAACACCGGGGAGCTGTTTTTT. Its amino acids are CASSGQGVLNTGELFF.